The 28 T cell receptor beta chains below all came from one sample that was sequenced in a study of cytomegalovirus exposure and HLA in healthy donors (dated by TCRdb to 2016 to 2017). The library relied on the immunoSEQ multiplex PCR assay. For the multiplex PCR, a mixture combining 60 forward primers for TCR Vbeta segments and 13 reverse primers for TCR Jbeta segments was used. Here the immuneACCESS table is served through TCRdb, limited to in-frame sequences with V and J called. Missing clones are a known gap in these copies; in checked studies unresolved V genes cover under half, and the rest lacks a known reason. This sample comprises tens of thousands of clones, more than 70% of them detected only once. The top ten constitute around 2% of the sample. Sequencing input: PBMCs. Every receptor here comes from a man aged 35 to 55 in good health and CMV-seronegative.

The rearrangement links TRBV25-1 to TRBJ1-2; no firm D call. Germline assignment: CDR1 MGHDK and CDR2 SYGVNS. The V gene lost 6 bases and the J gene lost 8 bases, with 10 bases spanning the gap. The CDR3 has 11 residues. The CDR3 bases are TGTGCCAGCAGATTAGGAGGAGGCTACACCTTC. Protein sequence: CASRLGGGYTF.

In the case of this clone: The same CDR3 arises from other DNA sequences in this sample as well. The chain employs TRBV6-4 and TRBJ1-1, with a tentative D call TRBD1 (5 bases). V was trimmed by 4 bases and J by 1 base, leaving 7 bases between them. Germline V gene sequence: CDR1 MRHNA, CDR2 SNTAGT. There are 13 residues in the CDR3. This chain's CDR3 is CASSADRNTEAFF. The CDR3 nucleotides read TGTGCCAGCAGTGCCGACAGGAACACTGAAGCTTTCTTT.

The chain employs TRBV28 and TRBJ1-5, with 10 positions matching TRBD1. The J segment lost 6 bases and the V segment lost 8 bases, leaving 10 bases of the junction unmatched. Germline V gene data show CDR1 as MDHEN and CDR2 as SYDVKM. The CDR3 has 15 amino acids. CDR3 in DNA: TGTGCCAGCGATGACAGGGGGCGCAGTGGTCAGCCCCAGCATTTT. This translates into CASDDRGRSGQPQHF.

The rearrangement links TRBV9 to TRBJ1-2; a weak D match, TRBD1 (5 bases). Germline values: CDR1 SGDLS, CDR2 YYNGEE. The V and J ends lost 2 bases and 6 bases respectively, with 17 bases between them. This CDR3 has 15 amino acids. CDR3 bases: TGTGCCAGCAGCGTGGAACAGGAGGGGTTGAATGGCTACACCTTC. Protein sequence: CASSVEQEGLNGYTF.

This chain uses TRBV9 with TRBJ1-5, with 7 bases identical to TRBD1. Per germline, CDR1 SGDLS and CDR2 YYNGEE. The junction had 5 bases not matched to a gene; V was cut back by 5 bases and J by 3 bases. CDR3 length equals 14 residues. CDR3 in DNA: TGTGCCAGCAGTACGACAGGGCACAATCAGCCCCAGCATTTT. This codes for CASSTTGHNQPQHF.

This sequence joins TRBV5-4 and TRBJ2-5, with TRBD1 identical over 8 bases. The junction had 8 bases not matched to a gene; V was cut back by 3 bases and J by 13 bases. The CDR3 has 12 amino acids. Germline lookup yields CDR1 SGHNT and CDR2 YYREEE (reference sequence). The CDR3 nucleotides are TGTGCCAGCAGCTACAGGGGGGAACGGTGGTACTTC. It yields the protein CASSYRGERWYF.

The gene calls are TRBV14 and TRBJ2-7; 8 nucleotides align to TRBD1. With V trimmed by 2 bases and J by 3 bases, 6 bases remained unmatched. From germline, CDR1 is SGHDN and CDR2 FVKESK. There are 15 residues in the CDR3. CDR3 amino acids: CASSQTRTGLYEQYF. The CDR3 nucleotides are TGTGCCAGCAGCCAAACCCGGACAGGGCTCTACGAGCAGTACTTC.

The chain is built from TRBV19 and TRBJ1-4; 7 nucleotides align to TRBD1. The CDR3 runs 14 residues. The germline V gene encodes CDR1 LNHDA and CDR2 SQIVND (reference sequence). V gave up 6 bases and J gave up 5 bases; unmatched junction bases: 6. The CDR3, as DNA: TGTGCCAGTAGAGGCGTAGGGGGCAATGAAAAACTGTTTTTT. Translation gives CASRGVGGNEKLFF.

In its sample, this clone was seen a few times. DNA of the CDR3: TGTGCCAGCAGCCCCCGGTCCTACGAGCAGTACTTC. Translating gives CASSPRSYEQYF. This chain connects TRBV6-5 to TRBJ2-7, with D unresolved. CDR3 length: 12 residues. Trimming pared 6 bases from V and 1 base from J, leaving 7 bases between. Germline V gives CDR1 MNHEY, CDR2 SVGAGI.

This clone was seen once. The rearrangement links TRBV28 to TRBJ1-1; 10 bases line up with TRBD1. V shed 5 bases, J shed 2 bases, and the junction held 14 bases outside the gene matches. Germline lookup yields CDR1 MDHEN and CDR2 SYDVKM. The CDR3 length is 18 residues. Written as DNA, the CDR3 is TGTGCCAGCAGTCCACCCCCCGGGACAGGGGTCCCAAACACTGAAGCTTTCTTT. Translation: CASSPPPGTGVPNTEAFF.

The CDR3 region is CASGGAFTYEQYF. The CDR3 DNA sequence: TGTGCCAGTGGGGGGGCGTTTACCTACGAGCAGTACTTC. V gene TRBV19 combines with J gene TRBJ2-7; tentatively, D is TRBD2 (7 bases). The CDR3 sequence is 13 residues long. V was clipped by 8 bases and J by 2 bases, with 13 bases between them. Germline CDR1 LNHDA, CDR2 SQIVND (reference sequence).

This clone was seen a handful of times. The chain recombines TRBV30 with TRBJ2-7; 11 nucleotides align to TRBD1. In germline, CDR1 is GTSNPN, CDR2 SVGIG (reference sequence). The CDR3 length is 16 residues. V lost 3 bases, J lost 1 base, and 8 bases stayed unmatched. CDR3 loop: CAWSAGTGGTSYEQYF. The CDR3 region has the DNA TGTGCCTGGAGCGCCGGGACAGGGGGAACTTCCTACGAGCAGTACTTC.

This chain joins TRBV5-1 and TRBJ2-7; 8 bases are shared with TRBD1. This CDR3 has 15 amino acids. CDR1 SGHRS and CDR2 YFSETQ come from the germline V gene. Trimming cost V 5 bases and J 5 bases; bases outside gene matches: 12. The CDR3 loop is CASRPTPDRVHEQYF. DNA of the CDR3: TGCGCCAGCAGGCCGACCCCGGACAGGGTCCACGAGCAGTACTTC.

The rearrangement links TRBV7-3 to TRBJ1-6; 10 positions match TRBD1. CDR3 length: 15 residues. V lost 5 bases, J lost 8 bases, and 6 bases stayed unmatched. The germline CDR1 and CDR2 sequences are SGHTA and FQGTGA. CDR3 in DNA: TGTGCCAGCAGCCAGTTGGGACAGGGGTATTCACCCCTCCACTTT. Its translation: CASSQLGQGYSPLHF.

This clone was picked up a small number of times. The rearrangement links TRBV6-5 to TRBJ1-1, with 10 positions matching TRBD1. This CDR3 comprises 15 residues. V gave up 2 bases and J gave up 3 bases; unmatched junction bases: 3. CDR1 and CDR2 (germline): MNHEY, SVGAGI. In DNA form, the CDR3 reads TGTGCCAGCAGTTACGCCGGGACAGGGGACACTGAAGCTTTCTTT. This codes for CASSYAGTGDTEAFF.

The chain joins TRBV5-4 to TRBJ2-5; 14 bases are a match to TRBD2. Germline lookup yields CDR1 SGHNT and CDR2 YYREEE (reference sequence). The CDR3 is made up of 15 amino acids. Trimming cost V 4 bases and J 7 bases; bases outside gene matches: 6. CDR3 sequence reads: CASSLMGTSGGTQYF. CDR3 DNA: TGTGCCAGCAGCCTCATGGGGACTAGCGGGGGGACCCAGTACTTC. Complete variable domain (other parts from reference TRBV5-4 and TRBJ2-5): ETGVTQSPTHLIKTRGQQVTLRCSSQSGHNTVSWYQQALGQGPQFIFQYYREEENGRGNFPPRFSGLQFPNYSSELNVNALELDDSALYLCASSLMGTSGGTQYFGPGTRLLVL.

On this clone: Germline and junction disagree at one end, which may indicate a read error. This rearrangement joins TRBV30 to TRBJ2-7, with a possible D match to TRBD2 (5 bases). CDR3 size: 13 residues. The germline V gene encodes CDR1 GTSNPN and CDR2 SVGIG (reference sequence). CDR3 bases: TGTGCCTGGAGTGTCATGGGCGACCAAATCGGGGTGTTC. As protein: CAWSVMGDQIGVF.

This sequence joins TRBV5-1 and TRBJ2-7; 9 bases are a match to TRBD1. Per the germline V gene, CDR1 is SGHRS and CDR2 is YFSETQ. J was trimmed by 2 bases and V by 3 bases; bases with no gene match: 6. The CDR3 runs 15 residues. The CDR3 sequence is CASSSQDRGAYEQYF. The CDR3 bases are TGCGCCAGCAGCTCCCAAGACAGGGGGGCCTACGAGCAGTACTTC.

Worth noting for this clone: Compared with germline, one end of the junction differs, possibly owing to a read error. V is TRBV28 and J is TRBJ1-5; TRBD1 might be the D (6 bases). This CDR3 region has 12 residues. Germline V gives CDR1 MDHEN, CDR2 SYDVKM. CDR3 bases: TGTGCCAGCAGTGTGACAGGCCCCCGGCGGTCTTTT. Translating gives CASSVTGPRRSF.

V gene TRBV7-9 combines with J gene TRBJ1-2; D call uncertain. The CDR3 loop spans 14 amino acids. Deletions cut 3 bases from V and 4 bases from J, with 12 bases between. Germline lookup yields CDR1 SEHNR and CDR2 FQNEAQ (reference sequence). CDR3 in amino acids: CASSLEGSSYGYTF. The CDR3 DNA follows: TGTGCCAGCAGCTTGGAGGGCTCGAGCTATGGCTACACCTTC.

The chain links TRBV10-3 to TRBJ1-1; D perhaps matches TRBD1 (6 bases). Between the trimmed V and J ends, which lost 3 bases and 1 base, there was a span of 9 bases. Germline V CDR1 and CDR2: ENHRY, SYGVKD. The CDR3 is 14 amino acids. The CDR3 protein is CAISDQGPNTEAFF. The CDR3 DNA follows: TGTGCCATCAGTGATCAGGGGCCGAACACTGAAGCTTTCTTT.

The rearrangement links TRBV9 to TRBJ1-3, with D unclear. Per germline, CDR1 SGDLS and CDR2 YYNGEE. The ends were cut back, 2 bases at V and 6 bases at J, with 6 bases in the middle. The CDR3 loop spans 12 amino acids. The CDR3 loop is CASSVDKNTIYF. CDR3 DNA: TGTGCCAGCAGCGTTGACAAAAACACCATATATTTT.

The J gene is TRBJ1-5, the V gene TRBV9; D not certain. V was pared by 4 bases and J by 4 bases, with 12 bases between. This CDR3 region has 14 residues. Germline V CDR1 and CDR2: SGDLS, YYNGEE. CDR3 protein: CASSSGRDNQPQHF. The CDR3 DNA reads as TGTGCCAGCAGCTCCGGACGGGATAATCAGCCCCAGCATTTT.

CDR3 protein: CASSGDRFDIQYF. The CDR3 DNA reads as TGCGCCAGCAGCGGGGACAGGTTTGACATTCAGTACTTC. The chain joins TRBV5-1 to TRBJ2-4; TRBD1 agrees at 8 bases. The length of the CDR3 is 13 residues. Trimming cost V 4 bases and J 8 bases; bases outside gene matches: 5. CDR1 and CDR2 from the germline V gene are SGHRS and YFSETQ.

The chain uses TRBV18 and TRBJ2-7; 7 nucleotides match TRBD1. Germline CDR1 and CDR2: KGHSH and LQKENI. Trimming at V came to 6 bases and at J to 6 bases, leaving 11 bases not matched to a gene. The CDR3 spans 14 residues. The CDR3 DNA reads TGTGCCAGCTCCCTACGACAGGGTGTCCGCGAGCAGTACTTC. Its protein product is CASSLRQGVREQYF.

The chain links TRBV28 to TRBJ1-2; possibly TRBD1 for D (5 bases). CDR1 and CDR2 from the germline V gene are MDHEN and SYDVKM. The CDR3 runs to 13 residues. V lost 2 bases and J 8 bases, leaving 12 bases between the germline ends. The CDR3 loop reads CASSLPQGMGYTF. The DNA for the CDR3 is TGTGCCAGCAGTTTACCTCAGGGTATGGGCTACACCTTC.

This clone has more than one count but fewer than ten. The gene calls are TRBV25-1 and TRBJ2-7; D gene ambiguous. The ends were cut back, 1 base at V and 0 bases at J, with 4 bases in the middle. The CDR3 has 13 residues. Germline CDR1 and CDR2: MGHDK and SYGVNS. As DNA, the CDR3 is TGTGCCAGCAGTGAATCCAGCTCCTACGAGCAGTACTTC. Its protein product is CASSESSSYEQYF.

The chain uses TRBV6-5 and TRBJ1-2, with TRBD1 matching 7 bases. Looked up from germline, CDR1 is MNHEY and CDR2 is SVGAGI. With V trimmed by 0 bases and J by 2 bases, 3 bases remained unmatched. The CDR3 has 15 residues. CDR3 loop: CASSYSGRGNYGYTF. CDR3 sequence (DNA): TGTGCCAGCAGTTACTCGGGCAGGGGGAACTATGGCTACACCTTC.